The text below deals with one T cell receptor (beta chain). Its cognate antigen is unknown. The data derive from a study of beta chain features in type 1 diabetes. Broader study findings: Among patients with Type 1 diabetes, TCRB CDR3s were moderately but significantly shorter in every one of the four CD4+ subsets.

V was clipped by 4 bases and J by 7 bases, with 14 bases between them. Per germline, CDR1 LNHDA and CDR2 SQIVND (reference sequence). The CDR3 sequence is 15 residues long. TCRB transcripts that were expressed got sequenced, as all of the isolated RNA had been reverse transcribed. Here immunoSEQ multiplex PCR was the method, and the copy in TCRdb shows in-frame clones only, minus some. The table has about 120,000 clones, 17% seen once. Sorting of CD4+ naive, central memory, regulatory and stem cell-like memory cells was performed via CD45RO/CCR7/CD25/CD127/CD95/CD27. Sequenced: central memory CD4+ T cells from blood. The rearrangement links TRBV19 to TRBJ1-6; tentative D call: TRBD1 (6 bases). This clonotype was sampled from a man between 18 and 29 years old with type 1 diabetes. Here the CDR3 reads CASSTGAVDNSPLHF. CDR3 in DNA: TGTGCCAGTAGTACGGGGGCCGTGGACAATTCACCCCTCCACTTT.